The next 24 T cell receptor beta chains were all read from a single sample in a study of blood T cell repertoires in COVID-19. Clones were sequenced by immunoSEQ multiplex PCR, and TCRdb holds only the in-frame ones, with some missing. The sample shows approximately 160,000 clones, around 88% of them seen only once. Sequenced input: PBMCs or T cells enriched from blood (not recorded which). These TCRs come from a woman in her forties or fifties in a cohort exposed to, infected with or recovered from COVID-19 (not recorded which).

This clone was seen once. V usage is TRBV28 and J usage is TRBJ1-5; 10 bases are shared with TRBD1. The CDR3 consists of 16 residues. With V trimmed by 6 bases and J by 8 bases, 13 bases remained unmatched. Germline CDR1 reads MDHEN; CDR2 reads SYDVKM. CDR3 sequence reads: CASSLGDRGWPEPQHF. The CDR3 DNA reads TGTGCCAGCAGCCTGGGGGACAGGGGATGGCCAGAGCCCCAGCATTTT.

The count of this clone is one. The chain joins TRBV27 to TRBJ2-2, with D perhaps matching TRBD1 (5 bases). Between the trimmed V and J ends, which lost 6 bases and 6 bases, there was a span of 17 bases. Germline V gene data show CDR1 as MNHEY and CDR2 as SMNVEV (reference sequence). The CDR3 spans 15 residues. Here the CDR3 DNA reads TGTGCCAGCAGCATCGACAGAATGAAGGCCGGGGAGCTGTTTTTT. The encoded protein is CASSIDRMKAGELFF.

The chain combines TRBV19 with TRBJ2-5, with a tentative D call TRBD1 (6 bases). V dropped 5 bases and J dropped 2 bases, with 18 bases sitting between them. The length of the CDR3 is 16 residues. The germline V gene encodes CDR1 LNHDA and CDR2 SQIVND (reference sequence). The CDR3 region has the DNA TGTGCCAGTAGTGACCGGTCGACAGGACTTCAAGAGACCCAGTACTTC. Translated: CASSDRSTGLQETQYF.

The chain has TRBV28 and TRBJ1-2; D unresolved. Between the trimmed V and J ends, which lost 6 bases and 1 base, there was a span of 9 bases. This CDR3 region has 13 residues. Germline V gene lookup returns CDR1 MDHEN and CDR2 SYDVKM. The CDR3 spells CASSIQVNYGYTF. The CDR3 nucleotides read TGTGCCAGCAGCATACAAGTTAACTATGGCTACACCTTC.

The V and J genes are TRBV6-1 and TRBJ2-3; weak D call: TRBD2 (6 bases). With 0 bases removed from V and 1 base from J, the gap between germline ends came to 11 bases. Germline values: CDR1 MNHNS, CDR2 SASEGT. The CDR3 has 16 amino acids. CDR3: CASSEASWGGTDTQYF. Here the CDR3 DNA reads TGTGCCAGCAGTGAAGCGTCGTGGGGGGGCACAGATACGCAGTATTTT.

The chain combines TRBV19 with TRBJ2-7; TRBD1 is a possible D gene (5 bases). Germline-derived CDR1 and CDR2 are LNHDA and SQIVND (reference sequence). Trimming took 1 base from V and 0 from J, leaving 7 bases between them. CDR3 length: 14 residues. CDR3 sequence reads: CASSIGDSSYEQYF. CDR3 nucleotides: TGTGCCAGTAGTATAGGAGACAGCTCCTACGAGCAGTACTTC.

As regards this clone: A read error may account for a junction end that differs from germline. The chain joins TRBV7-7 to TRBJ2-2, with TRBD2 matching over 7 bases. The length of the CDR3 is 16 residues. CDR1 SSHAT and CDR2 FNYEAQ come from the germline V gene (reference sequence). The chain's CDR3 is CASSRSSGTNTGELFF. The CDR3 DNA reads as TGTGCTAGCAGCCGTTCCAGCGGGACGAACACCGGGGAGCTGTTTTTT.

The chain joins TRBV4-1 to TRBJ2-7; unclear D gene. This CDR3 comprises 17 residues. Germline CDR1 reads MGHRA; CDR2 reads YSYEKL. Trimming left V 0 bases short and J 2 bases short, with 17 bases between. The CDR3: CASSQELTNGFPYEQYF. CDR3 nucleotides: TGCGCCAGCAGCCAAGAACTTACCAACGGTTTTCCCTACGAGCAGTACTTC.

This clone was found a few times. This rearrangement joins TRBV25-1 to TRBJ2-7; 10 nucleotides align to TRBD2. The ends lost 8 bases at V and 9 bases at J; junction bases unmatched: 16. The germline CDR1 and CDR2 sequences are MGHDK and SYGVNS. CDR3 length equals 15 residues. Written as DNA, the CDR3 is TGTGCCAGCGGAGGGCCGGGGACTAGCGCCTCGGGGCAGTACTTC. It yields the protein CASGGPGTSASGQYF.

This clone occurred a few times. In DNA form, the CDR3 reads TGCAGCGGGGGGCAGTCCTACAATGAGCAGTTCTTC. Protein sequence: CSGGQSYNEQFF. The chain combines TRBV29-1 with TRBJ2-1, with D perhaps TRBD1 (6 bases). The CDR3 is 12 amino acids. Trimming stripped 7 bases from V and 1 base from J, with 8 bases between. The germline CDR1 and CDR2 sequences are SQVTM and ANQGSEA.

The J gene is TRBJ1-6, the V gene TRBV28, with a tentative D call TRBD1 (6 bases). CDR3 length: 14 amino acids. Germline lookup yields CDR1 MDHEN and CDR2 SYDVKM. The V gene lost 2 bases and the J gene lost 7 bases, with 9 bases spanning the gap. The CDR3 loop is CASSLGQQNSPLHF. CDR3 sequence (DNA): TGTGCCAGCAGTTTAGGACAGCAAAATTCACCCCTCCACTTT.

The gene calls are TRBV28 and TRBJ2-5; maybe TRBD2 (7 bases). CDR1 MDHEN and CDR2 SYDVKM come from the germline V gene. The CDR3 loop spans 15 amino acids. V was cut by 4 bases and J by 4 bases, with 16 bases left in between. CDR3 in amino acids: CASSSPRGGAETQYF. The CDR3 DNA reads TGTGCCAGCAGTTCCCCTCGAGGGGGGGCAGAGACCCAGTACTTC.

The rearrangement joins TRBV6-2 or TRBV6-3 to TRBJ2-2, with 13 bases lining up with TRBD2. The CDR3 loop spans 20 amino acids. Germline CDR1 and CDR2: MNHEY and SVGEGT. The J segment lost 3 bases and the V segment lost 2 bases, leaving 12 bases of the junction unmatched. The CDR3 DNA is TGTGCCAGCAGTTACCCCACACGGACTAGCGGGAGAATATACACCGGGGAGCTGTTTTTT. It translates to CASSYPTRTSGRIYTGELFF.

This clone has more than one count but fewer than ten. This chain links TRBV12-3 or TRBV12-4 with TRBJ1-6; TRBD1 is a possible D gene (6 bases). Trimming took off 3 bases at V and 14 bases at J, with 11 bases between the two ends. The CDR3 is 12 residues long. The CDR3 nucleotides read TGTGCCAGCAGTTTCCAGGGGTCAACCCTCCACTTT. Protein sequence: CASSFQGSTLHF.

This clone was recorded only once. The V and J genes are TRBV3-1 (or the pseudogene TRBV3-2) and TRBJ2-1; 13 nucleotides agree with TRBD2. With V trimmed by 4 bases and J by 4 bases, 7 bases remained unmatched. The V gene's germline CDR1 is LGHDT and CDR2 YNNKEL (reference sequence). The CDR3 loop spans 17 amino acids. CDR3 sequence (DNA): TGTGCCAGCAGCCCCAAGTCGGGACTAGCGGGATACAATGAGCAGTTCTTC. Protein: CASSPKSGLAGYNEQFF.

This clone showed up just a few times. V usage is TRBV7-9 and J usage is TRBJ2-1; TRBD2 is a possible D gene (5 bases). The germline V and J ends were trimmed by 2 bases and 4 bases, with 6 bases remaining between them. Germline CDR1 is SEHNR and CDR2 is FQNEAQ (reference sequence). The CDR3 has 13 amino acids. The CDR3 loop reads CASSLLAYNEQFF. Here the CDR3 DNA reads TGTGCCAGCAGCTTACTAGCTTACAATGAGCAGTTCTTC.

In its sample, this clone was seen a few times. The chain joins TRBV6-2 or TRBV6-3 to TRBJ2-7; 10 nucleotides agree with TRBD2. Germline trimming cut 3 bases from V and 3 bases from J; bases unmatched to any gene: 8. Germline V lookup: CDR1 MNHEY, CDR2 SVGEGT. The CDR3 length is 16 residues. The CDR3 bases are TGTGCCAGCAGTTATAAGGCTAGCGGGGGAGTCTACGAGCAGTACTTC. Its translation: CASSYKASGGVYEQYF.

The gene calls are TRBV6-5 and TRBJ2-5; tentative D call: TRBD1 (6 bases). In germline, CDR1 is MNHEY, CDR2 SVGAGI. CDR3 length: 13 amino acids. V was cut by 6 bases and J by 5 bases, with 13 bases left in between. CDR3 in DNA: TGTGCCAGCAGGGCTACAGGGCGCGAGACCCAGTACTTC. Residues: CASRATGRETQYF.

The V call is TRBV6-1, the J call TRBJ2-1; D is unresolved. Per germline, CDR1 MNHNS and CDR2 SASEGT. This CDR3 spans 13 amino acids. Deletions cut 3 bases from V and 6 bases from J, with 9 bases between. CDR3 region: CASSESRRNEQFF. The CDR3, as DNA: TGTGCCAGCAGTGAGTCTCGTCGCAATGAGCAGTTCTTC.

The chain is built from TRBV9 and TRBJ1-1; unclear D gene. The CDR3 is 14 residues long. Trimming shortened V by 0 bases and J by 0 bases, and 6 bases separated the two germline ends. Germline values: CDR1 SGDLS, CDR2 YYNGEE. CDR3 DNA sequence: TGTGCCAGCAGCGTAGGGCAGGTGAACACTGAAGCTTTCTTT. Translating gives CASSVGQVNTEAFF.

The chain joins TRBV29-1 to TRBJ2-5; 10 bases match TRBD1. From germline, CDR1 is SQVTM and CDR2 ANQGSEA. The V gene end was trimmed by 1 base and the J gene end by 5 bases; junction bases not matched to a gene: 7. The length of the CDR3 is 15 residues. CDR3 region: CSVEGGTGELETQYF. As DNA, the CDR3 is TGCAGCGTTGAAGGAGGGACAGGGGAGTTGGAGACCCAGTACTTC.

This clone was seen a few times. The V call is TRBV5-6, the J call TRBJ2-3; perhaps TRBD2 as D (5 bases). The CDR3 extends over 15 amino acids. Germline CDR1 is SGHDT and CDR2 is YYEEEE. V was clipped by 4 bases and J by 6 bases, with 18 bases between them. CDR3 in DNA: TGTGCCAGCAGCCGCGGCCCCACTGAGGGTGATACGCAGTATTTT. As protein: CASSRGPTEGDTQYF.

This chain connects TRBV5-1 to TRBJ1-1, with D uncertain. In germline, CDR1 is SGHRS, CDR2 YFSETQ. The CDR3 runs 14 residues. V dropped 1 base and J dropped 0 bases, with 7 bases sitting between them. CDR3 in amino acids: CASSLSGLNTEAFF. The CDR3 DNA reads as TGCGCCAGCAGCTTGTCGGGGTTGAACACTGAAGCTTTCTTT.

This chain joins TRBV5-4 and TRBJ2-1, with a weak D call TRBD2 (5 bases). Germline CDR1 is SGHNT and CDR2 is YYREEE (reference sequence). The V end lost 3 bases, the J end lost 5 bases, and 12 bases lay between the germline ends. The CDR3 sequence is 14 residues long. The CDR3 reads CASSSLGGNNEQFF. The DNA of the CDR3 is TGTGCCAGCAGCTCCTTAGGAGGCAACAATGAGCAGTTCTTC.